Sequencing of this T cell receptor (beta chain) was carried out in a study of cytomegalovirus exposure and HLA in healthy donors. Study in general: A data release that came early held approximately 85 million unique TCRs from HLA-typed donors. Clustering assigned 70% to 90% of the approximately 400 genotyped donors to the Caucasian-associated ancestry cluster. Whole-study findings and limits: Follow-up analysis later connected one missense variant in DCLRE1C with trimming of TCR beta V- and J-genes. There were some V segments, including TRBV6-2 and TRBV6-3, excluded as indistinguishable.

The CDR3 is 13 residues long. Trimming cost V 5 bases and J 4 bases, with 9 bases left between them. The germline CDR1 and CDR2 sequences are SGHTA and FQGTGA. This clone has a single count. Antigen: not known. Vbeta (60) and Jbeta (13) primers were used in the PCR. The method was immunoSEQ multiplex PCR; TCRdb's version includes in-frame clones alone and lacks a portion of them. The sample lists more than 150,000 clones; roughly 80% were seen once. The source material was PBMCs. The chain links TRBV7-3 to TRBJ2-1, with D tentatively TRBD1 (7 bases). The clonotype was recovered from a man aged 45-65 years in good health and CMV-seronegative. CDR3 sequence reads: CASSQGGYNEQFF. As DNA, the CDR3 is TGTGCCAGCAGCCAGGGGGGATACAATGAGCAGTTCTTC.